The sequence of this TCR beta chain was determined in a study of T cells in Graves' hyperthyroidism and ophthalmopathy. RNA transcripts yielded amplified TCR beta CDR3 regions. HTBI primers were the set used in a first-round RT-PCR of the TCR CDR3. TCRdb called the multiplex PCR reads again in MiXCR, with one record for every CDR3 protein. The sample holds about 840,000 distinct CDR3 sequences; over 35% are singletons and the top ten take more than 7%. No progression to ophthalmopathy during 18 months of follow-up defined stable disease. Patients with uncontrolled infections, other autoimmune diseases, pregnancy or lactation were excluded. The germline V gene encodes CDR1 SEHNR and CDR2 FQNEAQ (reference sequence). The CDR3 covers 14 residues. V gave up 5 bases and J gave up 6 bases, with 13 bases separating them. This clonotype has more than one count but fewer than ten.

Sequencing was done on a sample of blood. This receptor was identified in a man aged 18 to 29 with Graves' hyperthyroidism. The chain recombines TRBV7-9 with TRBJ1-4; D ambiguous. The CDR3 DNA reads as TGTGCCAGCAGCGAAGAGGTTGGAGATGAAAAACTGTTTTTT. This gives the protein CASSEEVGDEKLFF.